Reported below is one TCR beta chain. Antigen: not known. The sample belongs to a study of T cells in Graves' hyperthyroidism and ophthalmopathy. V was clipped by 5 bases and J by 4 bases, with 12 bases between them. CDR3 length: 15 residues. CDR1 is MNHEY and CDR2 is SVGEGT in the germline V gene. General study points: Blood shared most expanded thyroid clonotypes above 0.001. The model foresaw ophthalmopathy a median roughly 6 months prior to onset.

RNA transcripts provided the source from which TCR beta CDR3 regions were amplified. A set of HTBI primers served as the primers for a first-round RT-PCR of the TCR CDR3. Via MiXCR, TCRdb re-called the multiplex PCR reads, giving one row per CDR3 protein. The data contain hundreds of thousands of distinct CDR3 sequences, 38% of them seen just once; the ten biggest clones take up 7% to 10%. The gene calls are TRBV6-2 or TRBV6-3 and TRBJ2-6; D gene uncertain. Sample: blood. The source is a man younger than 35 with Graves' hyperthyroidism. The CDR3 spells CASSTRVGGANVLTF. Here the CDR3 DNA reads TGTGCCAGCAGTACCCGGGTAGGCGGGGCCAACGTCCTGACTTTC.